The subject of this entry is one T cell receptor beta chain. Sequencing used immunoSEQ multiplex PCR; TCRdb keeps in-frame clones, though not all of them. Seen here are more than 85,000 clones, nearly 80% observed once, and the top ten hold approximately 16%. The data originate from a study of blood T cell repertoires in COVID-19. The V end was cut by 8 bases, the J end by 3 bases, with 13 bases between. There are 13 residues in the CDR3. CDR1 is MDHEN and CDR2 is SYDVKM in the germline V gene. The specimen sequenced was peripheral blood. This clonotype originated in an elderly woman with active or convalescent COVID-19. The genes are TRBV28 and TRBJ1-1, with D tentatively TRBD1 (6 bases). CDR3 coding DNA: TGTGCCAGCGGGGGCAGGCACTACACTGAAGCTTTCTTT. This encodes CASGGRHYTEAFF.